This T cell receptor (beta chain) originates from a study of shared clonotypes between healthy human individuals (dated by TCRdb to the early 2020s). For context, the study as a whole: The cohort comprised a couple of women and three men aged 18 to 49 years. For each donor, CD4 naive and CD4 memory were each given three plates, CD8 naive was given two plates, and CD8 memory was given one plate. The study deeply sequenced blood TCR repertoires of several healthy adults to estimate repertoire size and the extent of clonotype sharing between individuals. Libraries were prepared and TCR repertoires were sequenced by different laboratories using diverse techniques, in order to increase sequencing depth and limit assay-specific biases. Leukapheresis yielded between about 0.94 and 8.9 billion PBMCs per donor.

This clone was picked up one time. The antigen it recognizes is unknown. It has no much larger one-base neighbor in the sample; base qualities were not kept. The CDR3, from cysteine to phenylalanine, totals 14 residues. The only DNA kept is the CDR3, 42 bases in frame from the first base. The trim is 7 bases for V and 4 bases for J, with a gap of 17 bases between the germline ends. The germline V gene (reference sequence) supplies CDR1 MNHEY and CDR2 SMNVEV. The full study reports these points: Sampling was restricted to blood, and TCR repertoires in tissue are likely to differ from TCR repertoires in blood. Across a few donors, roughly 5% of naive CD4, approximately 3.5% of naive CD8, roughly 2.2% of memory CD4, and under 0.45% of memory CD8 clonotypes were shared. Pairwise subsampling led to the expectation that sequencing depth would affect the degree of clonotype sharing among donors. Even with the large sequencing depth, rarefaction of the sorted-subset datasets indicated that sequencing was incomplete. Compared with non-shared clonotypes, clonotypes shared by all four sorted-subset donors had higher generation probabilities. The genetic and exposure-history diversity represented was limited by the small number of donors. Larger estimated clonotype richness was generally found for naive subsets than for memory subsets.

CD8 naive samples were obtained by positive selection for CCR7 among CD45RO-negative cells, yielding a CD45RA+CCR7+ population from which TemRA cells were excluded. Healthy HIV-negative adults with no recently reported acute infections or vaccinations were included as donors. Every donor was a Caucasian adult residing in Nashville, Tennessee, USA. Blood was collected by leukapheresis, and PBMCs were isolated by Ficoll-Histopaque density gradient centrifugation and then cryopreserved in liquid nitrogen vapor phase. Analytical flow cytometry was used to check the purity and quantity of each magnetically sorted T cell population. Each sorted fraction had its genomic DNA isolated and then quantified by UV absorbance on a Nanodrop 2000c. Using the deep immunoSEQ assay, TCR CDR3 regions were amplified from genomic DNA by multiplex PCR. For each cell subset, the extracted genomic DNA was distributed evenly across all wells of several immunoSEQ 96-well plates, and each plate served as one replicate. For sorted subsets, around 0.2 ug of genomic DNA, equivalent to 25,000 to 35,000 T cell genomes, went into each replicate PCR. The purified libraries were quantified using a Qubit 3.0 fluorometer, sized with a Bioanalyzer 2100, and then quantified again using the KAPA Library Quantification kit. Every immunoSEQ 96-well plate was sequenced on a dedicated single-read 150-cycle Illumina NextSeq 550 flow cell. From the authors' description of their analysis: The immunoSEQ output contained only junctional sequences without quality scores, so filtering could not match that applied to full-length reads. To assign V/J genes and CDR3, sequences were annotated against IMGT germline references using PyIR, a Python wrapper for IgBLAST v1.9. Reads were removed for weak V/J assignments (E-value above 1e-6), missing CDR3, stop codons, out-of-frame junctions, or ambiguous translated residues. V3J clonotypes were defined as sequences sharing an identical inferred V gene, J gene, and CDR3 amino acid sequence. Percentage overlap between repertoires was computed as shared unique clonotypes divided by the size of the smaller repertoire. Three approaches were used to assess repertoire richness: RTK rarefaction, the Chao1 estimator, and Recon v2.1 estimates of unobserved clonotypes. Generation probabilities were computed with OLGA for all TCRbeta clonotypes obtained by the gDNA method from a few donors. This immuneACCESS table, as held by TCRdb, lists in-frame sequences with V and J called but not all clones. Of the missing ones, under half trace to an unresolved V gene in checked studies; the others have no known cause. That table gives V, J and clone size, and the DNA gave D and trimming. This sample gives about 2.1 million clones in total; 85% to 95% of them show up just once. The top ten clones comprise about 1.7% of the sample.

The sequence is built from TRBV27 and TRBJ2-7; no confident D gene assignment can be made. Sample: naive CD8+ T cells from PBMCs. What the cell subset or site label conveys for this sample: CD45RA+CCR7+. The TCR was taken from a man aged 18-30 years in good health. Some clones in this sample may be carry-over from other donors' samples. Read as DNA, the sequence is TGTGCCAGCACCCCGGGCCCTCCCCCTTACGAGCAGTACTTC. Translated, this gives CASTPGPPPYEQYF.